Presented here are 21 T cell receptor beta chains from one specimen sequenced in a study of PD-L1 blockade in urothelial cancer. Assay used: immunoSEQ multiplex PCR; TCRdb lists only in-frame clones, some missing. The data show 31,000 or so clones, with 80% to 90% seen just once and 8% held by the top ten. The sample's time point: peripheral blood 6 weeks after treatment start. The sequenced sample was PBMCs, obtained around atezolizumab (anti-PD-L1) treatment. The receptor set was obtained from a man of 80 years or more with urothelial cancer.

CDR3 sequence: CASSTLAGGFETQYF. The CDR3, as DNA: TGTGCCAGCAGCACCCTAGCGGGAGGGTTTGAGACCCAGTACTTC. The genes are TRBV7-8 and TRBJ2-5; TRBD2 matches at 12 bases. In germline, CDR1 is SGHVS, CDR2 FQNEAQ. The CDR3 loop spans 15 amino acids. V was pared by 5 bases and J by 5 bases, with 6 bases of the junction left unmatched.

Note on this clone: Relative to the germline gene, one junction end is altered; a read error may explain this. CDR3 region: CASSMGLGGSNQQFF. The CDR3 DNA is TGTGCCAGTAGTATGGGACTAGGTGGCTCCAATCAGCAGTTCTTC. V gene TRBV19 combines with J gene TRBJ2-1; 8 nucleotides line up with TRBD2. From germline, CDR1 is LNHDA and CDR2 SQIVND (reference sequence). CDR3 length: 15 amino acids.

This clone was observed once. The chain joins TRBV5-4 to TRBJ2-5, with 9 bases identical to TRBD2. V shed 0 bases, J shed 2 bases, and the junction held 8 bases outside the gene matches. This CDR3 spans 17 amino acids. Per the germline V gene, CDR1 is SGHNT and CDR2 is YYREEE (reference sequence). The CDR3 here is CASSLVVASGAQETQYF. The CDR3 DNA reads TGTGCCAGCAGCTTGGTCGTCGCTAGCGGGGCTCAAGAGACCCAGTACTTC.

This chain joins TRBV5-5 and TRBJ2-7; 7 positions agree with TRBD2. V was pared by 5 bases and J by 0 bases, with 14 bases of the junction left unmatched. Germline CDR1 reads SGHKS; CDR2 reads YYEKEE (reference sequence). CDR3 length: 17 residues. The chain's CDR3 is CASRRGEGILLSYEQYF. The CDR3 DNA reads TGTGCCAGCAGACGGGGGGAGGGGATATTACTCTCCTACGAGCAGTACTTC.

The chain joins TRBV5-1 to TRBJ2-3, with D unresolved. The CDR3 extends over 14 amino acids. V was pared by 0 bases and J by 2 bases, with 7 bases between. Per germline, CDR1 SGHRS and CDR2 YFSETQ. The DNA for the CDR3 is TGCGCCAGCAGCTTGGTGGGCAACACAGATACGCAGTATTTT. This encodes CASSLVGNTDTQYF.

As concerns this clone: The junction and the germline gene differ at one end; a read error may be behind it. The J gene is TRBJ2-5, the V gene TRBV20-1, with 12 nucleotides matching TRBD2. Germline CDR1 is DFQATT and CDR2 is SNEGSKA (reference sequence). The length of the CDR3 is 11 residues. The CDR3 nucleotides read TGCAGTGCTAGAGTGGGGACTAGCGGGCACTTC. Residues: CSARVGTSGHF.

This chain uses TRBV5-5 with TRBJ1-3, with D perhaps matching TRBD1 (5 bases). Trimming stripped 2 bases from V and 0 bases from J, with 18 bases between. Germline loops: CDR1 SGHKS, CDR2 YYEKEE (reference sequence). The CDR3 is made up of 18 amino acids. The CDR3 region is CASSLRGLQQNSGNTIYF. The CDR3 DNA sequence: TGTGCCAGCAGCTTAAGGGGACTACAGCAGAACTCTGGAAACACCATATATTTT.

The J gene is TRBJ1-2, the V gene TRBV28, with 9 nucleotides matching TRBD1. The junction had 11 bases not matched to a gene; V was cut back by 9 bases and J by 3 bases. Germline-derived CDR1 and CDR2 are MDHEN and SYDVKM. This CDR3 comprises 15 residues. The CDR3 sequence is CASLRDRADYYGYTF. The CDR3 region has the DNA TGTGCCAGTCTCAGGGACAGGGCTGACTACTATGGCTACACCTTC.

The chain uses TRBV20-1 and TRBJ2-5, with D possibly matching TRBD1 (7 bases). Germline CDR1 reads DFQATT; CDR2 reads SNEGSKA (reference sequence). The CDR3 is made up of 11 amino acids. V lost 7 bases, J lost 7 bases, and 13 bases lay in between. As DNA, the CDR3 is TGCAGTGAGGTTCAGGGGGGGACCCAGTACTTC. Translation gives CSEVQGGTQYF.

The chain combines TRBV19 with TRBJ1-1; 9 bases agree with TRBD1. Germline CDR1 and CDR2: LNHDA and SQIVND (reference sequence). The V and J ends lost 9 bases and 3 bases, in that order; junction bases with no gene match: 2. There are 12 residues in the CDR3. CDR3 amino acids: CASRDRDTEAFF. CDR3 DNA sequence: TGTGCCAGCCGGGACAGGGACACTGAAGCTTTCTTT.

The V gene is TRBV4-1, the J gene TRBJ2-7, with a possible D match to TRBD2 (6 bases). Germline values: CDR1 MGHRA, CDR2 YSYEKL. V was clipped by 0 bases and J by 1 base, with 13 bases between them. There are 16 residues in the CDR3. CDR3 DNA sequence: TGCGCCAGCAGCCAAGATCCTAGCGCCCTATCCTACGAGCAGTACTTC. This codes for CASSQDPSALSYEQYF.

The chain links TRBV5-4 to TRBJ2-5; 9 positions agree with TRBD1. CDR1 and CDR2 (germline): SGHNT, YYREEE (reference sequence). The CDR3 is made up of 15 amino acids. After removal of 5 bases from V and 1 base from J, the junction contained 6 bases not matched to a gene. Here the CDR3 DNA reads TGTGCCAGCAGTCCGGACAGGGGCCGCCAAGAGACCCAGTACTTC. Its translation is CASSPDRGRQETQYF.

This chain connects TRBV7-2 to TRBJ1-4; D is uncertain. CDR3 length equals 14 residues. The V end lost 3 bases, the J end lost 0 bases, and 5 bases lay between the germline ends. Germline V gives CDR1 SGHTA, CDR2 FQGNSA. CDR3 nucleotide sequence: TGTGCCAGCAGCTTGAGCTCAACTAATGAAAAACTGTTTTTT. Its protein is CASSLSSTNEKLFF.

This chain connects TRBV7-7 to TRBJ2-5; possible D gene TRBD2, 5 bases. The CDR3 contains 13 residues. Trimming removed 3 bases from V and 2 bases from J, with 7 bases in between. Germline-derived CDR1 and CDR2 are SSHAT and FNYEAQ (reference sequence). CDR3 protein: CASSFTRQETQYF. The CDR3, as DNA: TGTGCCAGCAGCTTCACTAGACAAGAGACCCAGTACTTC.

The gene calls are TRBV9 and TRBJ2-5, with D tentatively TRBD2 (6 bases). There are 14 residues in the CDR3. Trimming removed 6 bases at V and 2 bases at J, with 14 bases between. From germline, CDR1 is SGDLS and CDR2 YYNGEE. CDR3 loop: CASNRLGGQETQYF. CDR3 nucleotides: TGTGCCAGCAACCGTTTGGGGGGACAAGAGACCCAGTACTTC.

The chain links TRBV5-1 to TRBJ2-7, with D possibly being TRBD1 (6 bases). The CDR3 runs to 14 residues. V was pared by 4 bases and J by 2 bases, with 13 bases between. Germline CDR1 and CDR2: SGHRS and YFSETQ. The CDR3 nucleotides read TGCGCCAGCAGCATGGACAGCGGCCCCTACGAGCAGTACTTC. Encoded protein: CASSMDSGPYEQYF.

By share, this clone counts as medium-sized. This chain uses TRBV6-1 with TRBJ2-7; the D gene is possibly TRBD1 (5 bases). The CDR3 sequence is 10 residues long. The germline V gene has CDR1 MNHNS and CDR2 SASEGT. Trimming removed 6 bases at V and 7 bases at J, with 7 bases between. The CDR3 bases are TGTGCCAGCAGCCGGACAGAGCAGTACTTC. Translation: CASSRTEQYF.

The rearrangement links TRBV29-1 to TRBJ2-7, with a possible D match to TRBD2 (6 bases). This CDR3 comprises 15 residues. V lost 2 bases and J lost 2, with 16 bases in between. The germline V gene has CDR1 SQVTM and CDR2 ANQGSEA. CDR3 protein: CSVERRSGGAYEQYF. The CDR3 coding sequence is TGCAGCGTTGAACGCAGGAGCGGCGGGGCCTACGAGCAGTACTTC.

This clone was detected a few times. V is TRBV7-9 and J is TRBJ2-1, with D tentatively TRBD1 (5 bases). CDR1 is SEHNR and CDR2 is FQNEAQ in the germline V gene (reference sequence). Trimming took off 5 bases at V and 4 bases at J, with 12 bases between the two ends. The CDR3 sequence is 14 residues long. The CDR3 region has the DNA TGTGCCAGCAGCAGGTCTCCAGGGTACAATGAGCAGTTCTTC. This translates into CASSRSPGYNEQFF.

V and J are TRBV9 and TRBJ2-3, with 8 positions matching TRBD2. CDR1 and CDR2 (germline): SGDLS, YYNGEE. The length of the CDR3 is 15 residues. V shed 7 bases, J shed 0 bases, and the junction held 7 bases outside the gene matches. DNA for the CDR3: TGTGCCAGCGGGCCAGCGGGAGTTAGCACAGATACGCAGTATTTT. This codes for CASGPAGVSTDTQYF.

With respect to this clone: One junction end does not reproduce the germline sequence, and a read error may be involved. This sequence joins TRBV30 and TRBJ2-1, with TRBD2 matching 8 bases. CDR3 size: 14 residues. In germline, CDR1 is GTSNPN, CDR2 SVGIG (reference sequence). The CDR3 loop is CVWSVHQRGPQQFF. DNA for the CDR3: TGTGTCTGGAGTGTCCACCAGCGGGGGCCCCAGCAGTTCTTC.